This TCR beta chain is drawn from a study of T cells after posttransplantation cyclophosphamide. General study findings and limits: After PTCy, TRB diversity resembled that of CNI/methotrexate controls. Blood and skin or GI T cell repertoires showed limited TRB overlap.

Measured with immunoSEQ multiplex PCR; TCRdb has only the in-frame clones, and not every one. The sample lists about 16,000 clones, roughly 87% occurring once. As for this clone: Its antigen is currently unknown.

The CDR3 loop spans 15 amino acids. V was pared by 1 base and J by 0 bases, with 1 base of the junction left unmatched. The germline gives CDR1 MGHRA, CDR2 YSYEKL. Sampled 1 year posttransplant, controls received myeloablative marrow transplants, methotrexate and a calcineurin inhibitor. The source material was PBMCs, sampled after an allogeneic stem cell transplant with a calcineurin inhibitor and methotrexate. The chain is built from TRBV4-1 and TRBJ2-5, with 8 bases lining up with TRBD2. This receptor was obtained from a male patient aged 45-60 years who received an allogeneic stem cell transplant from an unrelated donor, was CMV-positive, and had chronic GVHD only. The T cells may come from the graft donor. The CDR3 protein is CASSQGTSHQETQYF. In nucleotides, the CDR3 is TGCGCCAGCAGCCAAGGGACTAGCCACCAAGAGACCCAGTACTTC.